This is a list of T cell receptor beta chains from one sample in a study of regulatory T cells in long-lasting Graves disease. TCRdb re-called the multiplex PCR reads through MiXCR, storing one row per CDR3 protein. The profile shows around 250,000 distinct CDR3 sequences, roughly 18% of them singletons. In addition, the sample was reused for a study of T cells in Graves' hyperthyroidism and ophthalmopathy.

This sample comprised peripheral blood mononuclear cells (PBMCs), obtained at new diagnosis, from a patient treated with antithyroid drugs. These receptors originate from a woman in her 30s with Graves disease. Both conserved end residues are part of each CDR3. A D gene is named only where the DNA matches it firmly. A row's size may be missing; if present it is once, few, many or a size class.

>NA|TRBV12-5|TRBJ1-5|many
TGTGCTAGTGGTTTTATCAATCAGCCCCAGCATTTT
CASGFINQPQHF
>TRBD1|TRBV11-2|TRBJ1-2|many
TGTGCCAGCAGCTTAGGTCCGACAGGGGAAGGCTACACCTTC
CASSLGPTGEGYTF
>TRBD1|TRBV12-3/TRBV12-4|TRBJ2-5|NA
TGTGCCAGCAGTCTAGGGCAGGGGGCGCGGTGGGAGACCCAGTACTTC
CASSLGQGARWETQYF
>NA|TRBV4-1|TRBJ2-3|many
TGCGCCAGCAGCCAAGTTACCGGGGGGCCGGGAGATACGCAGTATTTT
CASSQVTGGPGDTQYF
>TRBD1|TRBV5-1|TRBJ1-1|many
TGCGCCAGCGGTGCCTTAGGGACAGACACTGAAGCTTTCTTT
CASGALGTDTEAFF
>NA|TRBV12-3/TRBV12-4|TRBJ1-1|many
TGTGCCAGCAGTCTTATTGGGGAAGCTTTCTTT
CASSLIGEAFF
>NA|TRBV12-3/TRBV12-4|TRBJ1-3|NA
TGTGCCAGCAGTCCCCCGGCTGGGGCTGGAAACACCATATATTTT
CASSPPAGAGNTIYF
>NA|TRBV3-1|TRBJ2-7|many
TGTGCCAGCAGCCAAGAGGGGGGTAAGAATCCTTACGAGCAGTACTTC
CASSQEGGKNPYEQYF
>NA|TRBV13|TRBJ2-5|few
TGTGCCAGCAGTAACCGAGGCGAGTACCAAGAGACCCAGTACTTC
CASSNRGEYQETQYF
>TRBD2|TRBV19|TRBJ2-3|many
TGTGCCAGTAGAAATCGGGGGGGGCTCAACACAGATACGCAGTATTTT
CASRNRGGLNTDTQYF
>TRBD1|TRBV20-1|TRBJ2-7|many
TGCAGTGCTAGACCGGGACAGGGGTACGAGCAGTACTTC
CSARPGQGYEQYF
>NA|TRBV18|TRBJ1-1|many
TGTGCCAGCTCACCGGGTTCTGCCGCAGGGTTTCTGAAAGCTTTCTTT
CASSPGSAAGFLKAFF
>TRBD1|TRBV9|TRBJ1-1|NA
TGTGCCAGCACGGGGGGACAGTTGAACACTGAAGCTTTCTTT
CASTGGQLNTEAFF
>NA|TRBV20-1|TRBJ2-7|many
TGCAGTGCTCTTACTCCCTTGGCTCTTAGCTCCTACGAGCAGTACTTC
CSALTPLALSSYEQYF
>TRBD2|TRBV3-1|TRBJ2-2|many
TGTGCCAGCAGCCAATGGACTAGCGGGGTCACCGGGGAGCTGTTTTTT
CASSQWTSGVTGELFF
>TRBD1|TRBV27|TRBJ1-2|NA
TGTGCCAGCAGTTTATCCTGGGACAGGGGGAACTATGGCTACACCTTC
CASSLSWDRGNYGYTF
>NA|TRBV6-5|TRBJ2-4|many
TGTGCCAGCAGTTTGGATAGGGGCAAAAACATTCAGTACTTC
CASSLDRGKNIQYF
>TRBD2|TRBV30|TRBJ2-7|NA
TGTGCCTGGAGGCTTGGGGGGGTCCACGAGCAGTACTTC
CAWRLGGVHEQYF
>TRBD2|TRBV28|TRBJ2-1|many
TGTGCCAGCAGTTCGATGGGACTAGCGGGGGGGCGGACCTACAATGAGCAGTTCTTC
CASSSMGLAGGRTYNEQFF
>TRBD1|TRBV27|TRBJ1-5|NA
TGTGCCAGCAGTCCCCCTGGACAGGGCCAGGGGGCCCAGCATTTT
CASSPPGQGQGAQHF
>NA|TRBV5-1|TRBJ1-1|many
TGCGCCAGCAGCTTGGCCTGGGAGACGGGAAACACTGAAGCTTTCTTT
CASSLAWETGNTEAFF
>TRBD2|TRBV11-2|TRBJ2-2|NA
TGTGCCAGCAGCCCGAGGAGCGGGGGGGCCACCGGGGAGCTGTTTTTT
CASSPRSGGATGELFF
>NA|TRBV7-2|TRBJ1-1|many
TGTGCCAGCAGCTCGCGGGACATATTGAACACTGAAGCTTTCTTT
CASSSRDILNTEAFF
>TRBD2|TRBV2|TRBJ2-5|many
TGTGCCAGCAGGGGGACTAGCGGGGGTCATGAGTACTTC
CASRGTSGGHEYF
>NA|TRBV12-3/TRBV12-4|TRBJ1-5|NA
TGTGCCAGCAGTTGGAGGGACGGTCAGCCCCAGCATTTT
CASSWRDGQPQHF
>NA|TRBV5-4|TRBJ2-3|few
TGTGCCAGCAGCGTTAGCAGGTCTAGCACAGATACGCAGTATTTT
CASSVSRSSTDTQYF
>NA|TRBV7-9|TRBJ1-1|many
TGTGCCAGCAGCTTAATAGGGGGGAGCACTGAAGCTTTCTTT
CASSLIGGSTEAFF
>NA|TRBV12-3/TRBV12-4|TRBJ1-1|NA
TGTGCCAGCAGTTTGCGACCCTTAGGCCAAACGAAAAACACTGAAGCTTTCTTT
CASSLRPLGQTKNTEAFF
>NA|TRBV3-1|TRBJ1-6|few
TGTGCCAGCAGCCAATTCGGGGGCCGGAATTCACCCCTCCACTTT
CASSQFGGRNSPLHF
>NA|TRBV7-9|TRBJ1-3|many
TGTGCCAGCAGCTTTGAAGGGGCCCACTCTGGAAACACCATATATTTT
CASSFEGAHSGNTIYF
>NA|TRBV6-1|TRBJ2-1|many
TGTGCCAGCAAGGGAGATGGCTCCTACAATGAGCAGTTCTTC
CASKGDGSYNEQFF
>TRBD2|TRBV6-2/TRBV6-3|TRBJ2-1|few
TGTGCCAGCAGTTACTCAGCGGGAGGGCCCCGGAATGAGCAGTTCTTC
CASSYSAGGPRNEQFF
>TRBD2|TRBV5-1|TRBJ2-1|many
TGTGCCAGCAGCTCAACTAGCGGGGGGGCCAATGAGCAGTTCTTC
CASSSTSGGANEQFF
>NA|TRBV20-1|TRBJ2-7|many
TGCAGTGCTATTGGGGGAAGGTCCTACGAGCAGTACTTC
CSAIGGRSYEQYF
>NA|TRBV4-1|TRBJ1-1|many
TGCGCCAGCAGCCATCAACAGGGAAAACGTACTGAAGCTTTCTTT
CASSHQQGKRTEAFF
>TRBD1|TRBV5-5|TRBJ1-4|NA
TGTGCCAGCAGCAGGGACAGGGAACTTGGAAAACTGTTTTTT
CASSRDRELGKLFF
>TRBD1|TRBV12-3/TRBV12-4|TRBJ2-1|many
TGTGCCAGCACCCTAGGACAGGGGGATTACAATGAGCAGTTCTTC
CASTLGQGDYNEQFF
>NA|TRBV3-1|TRBJ2-3|many
TGTGCCAGCGCCCGGAGGGGGGGGGCTGAAGATACGCAGTATTTT
CASARRGGAEDTQYF
>TRBD1|TRBV20-1|TRBJ2-3|many
TGCAGTGCTACGAAGTCCCGGGACAGAGAAGATACGCAGTATTTT
CSATKSRDREDTQYF
>NA|TRBV6-1|TRBJ2-7|many
TGTGCCAGCAGTGAAAGGAGGGCCGGGGTCCTCCACGAGCAGTACTTC
CASSERRAGVLHEQYF
>NA|TRBV2|TRBJ1-4|many
TGTGCCAGCAGGGAGTTTACTAATGAAAAACTGTTTTTT
CASREFTNEKLFF
>TRBD1|TRBV5-6|TRBJ1-6|many
TGTGCCAGCACCCCCCCACGGGACAGAACTTCACCCCTCCACTTT
CASTPPRDRTSPLHF
>NA|TRBV7-9|TRBJ2-5|many
TGTGCCAGCAGCATCCCTCAGGGTCGAGAGACCCAGTACTTC
CASSIPQGRETQYF
>NA|TRBV11-2|TRBJ1-1|many
TGTGCCAGCAGCCTACGGACAGACATGAACACTGAAGCTTTCTTT
CASSLRTDMNTEAFF
>NA|TRBV20-1|TRBJ1-2|many
TGCAGTGCTAGTGCGGGAGCTCATGGCTACACCTTC
CSASAGAHGYTF
>NA|TRBV11-2|TRBJ1-1|many
TGTGCCAGCATCCCAGGGACCCTATGGGCTGAAGCTTTCTTT
CASIPGTLWAEAFF
>NA|TRBV5-4|TRBJ2-3|many
TGTGCCAGCAATCGGGGAGAGGATACGCAGTATTTT
CASNRGEDTQYF
>TRBD1|TRBV19|TRBJ1-5|many
TGTGCCAGCAGCTTGGGACAGGGAGGTCAGCCCCAGCATTTT
CASSLGQGGQPQHF
>NA|TRBV4-1|TRBJ1-2|NA
TGCGCCAGCAGCCATAAAGAGGGCCCCGGGGGCTATGGCTACACCTTC
CASSHKEGPGGYGYTF
>NA|TRBV12-3/TRBV12-4|TRBJ1-1|many
TGTGCCAGCAGTCCCCCGACAGGAAAGGACACTGAAGCTTTCTTT
CASSPPTGKDTEAFF
>NA|TRBV5-1|TRBJ2-7|many
TGCGCCAGCAGCTTGGCCTGGGGGCGGTCCTACGAGCAGTACTTC
CASSLAWGRSYEQYF
>NA|TRBV18|TRBJ1-1|NA
TGTGCCAGCTCACCCCTCTTACTATCTGACAAAGAAGCTTTCTTT
CASSPLLLSDKEAFF